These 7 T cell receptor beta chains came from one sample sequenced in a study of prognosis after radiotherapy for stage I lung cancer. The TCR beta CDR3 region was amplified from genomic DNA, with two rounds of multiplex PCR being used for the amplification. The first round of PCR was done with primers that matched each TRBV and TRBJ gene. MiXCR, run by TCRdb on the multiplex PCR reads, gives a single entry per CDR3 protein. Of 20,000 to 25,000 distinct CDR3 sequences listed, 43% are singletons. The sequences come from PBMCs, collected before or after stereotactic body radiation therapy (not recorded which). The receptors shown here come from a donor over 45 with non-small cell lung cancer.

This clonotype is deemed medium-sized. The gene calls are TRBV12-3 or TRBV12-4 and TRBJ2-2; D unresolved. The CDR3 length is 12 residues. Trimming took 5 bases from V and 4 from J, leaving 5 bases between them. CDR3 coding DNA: TGTGCCAGCAGTATGGGCACCGGGGAGCTGTTTTTT. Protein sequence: CASSMGTGELFF.

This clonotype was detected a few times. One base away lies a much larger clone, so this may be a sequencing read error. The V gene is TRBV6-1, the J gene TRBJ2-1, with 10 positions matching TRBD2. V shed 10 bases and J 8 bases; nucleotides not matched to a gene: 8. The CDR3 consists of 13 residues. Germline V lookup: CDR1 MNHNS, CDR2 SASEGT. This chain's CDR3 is CATNSGGSDEQFF. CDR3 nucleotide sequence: TGTGCCACCAATAGCGGGGGGTCCGATGAGCAGTTCTTC.

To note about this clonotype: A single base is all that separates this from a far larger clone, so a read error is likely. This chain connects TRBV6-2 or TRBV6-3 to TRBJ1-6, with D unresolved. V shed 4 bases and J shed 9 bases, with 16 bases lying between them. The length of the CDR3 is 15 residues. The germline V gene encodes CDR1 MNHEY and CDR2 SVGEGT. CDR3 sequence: CASSCNTPSTSPLHF. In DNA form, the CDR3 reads TGTGCCAGCAGTTGTAACACCCCGTCGACTTCACCCCTCCACTTT.

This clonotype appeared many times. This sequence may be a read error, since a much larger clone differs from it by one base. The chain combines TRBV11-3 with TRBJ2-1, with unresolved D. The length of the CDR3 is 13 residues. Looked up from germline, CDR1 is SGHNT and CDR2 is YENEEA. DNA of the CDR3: TGTGCCGGCAGCCCCAGTTCCTACAATGAGCAGTTCTTC. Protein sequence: CAGSPSSYNEQFF.

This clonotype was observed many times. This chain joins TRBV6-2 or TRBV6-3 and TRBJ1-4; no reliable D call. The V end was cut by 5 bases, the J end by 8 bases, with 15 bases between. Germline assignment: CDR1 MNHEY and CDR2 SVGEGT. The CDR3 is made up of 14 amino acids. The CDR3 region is CASSPLGYGEKLFF. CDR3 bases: TGTGCCAGCAGTCCTCTCGGCTATGGGGAAAAACTGTTTTTT.

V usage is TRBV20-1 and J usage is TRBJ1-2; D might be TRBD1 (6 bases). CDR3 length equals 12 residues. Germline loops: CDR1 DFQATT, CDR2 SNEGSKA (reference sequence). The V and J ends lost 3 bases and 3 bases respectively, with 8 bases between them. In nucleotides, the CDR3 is TGCAGTGCTAGTCCAGGGGACTATGGCTACACCTTC. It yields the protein CSASPGDYGYTF.

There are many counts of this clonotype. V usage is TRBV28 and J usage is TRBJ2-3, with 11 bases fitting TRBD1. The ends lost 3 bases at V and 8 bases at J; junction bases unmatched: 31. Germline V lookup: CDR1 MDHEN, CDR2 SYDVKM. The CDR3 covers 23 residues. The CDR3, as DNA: TGTGCCAGCAGTTTGACGGGGACAGGGGGAAAGCGGGAGGTCGCCCTTACACACGCTACGCAGTATTTT. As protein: CASSLTGTGGKREVALTHATQYF.